These 11 T cell receptor beta chains originate from one sample sequenced in a study of vaccination and CD4 T cells after COVID-19. Cultured CD4+ T-cell DNA underwent Oncomine TCR Beta short-read sequencing. TCRdb used MiXCR to reprocess the PCR reads, holding one entry per CDR3 protein. Among 15,000 to 17,000 distinct CDR3 sequences listed, 50% to 55% were seen once. Antigens for these TCRs are unknown. Treatment: approximately 9-day PBMC culture with coronavirus spike peptide pools or control peptides (ViraFEST assay). Sequenced material: CD4+ T cells from blood, cultured in vitro. The receptors stem from a human donor who had recovered from COVID-19.

This clonotype occurred a few times. V gene TRBV20-1 combines with J gene TRBJ2-1; either TRBD1 or TRBD2 may fit D (5 bases each). CDR1 and CDR2 from the germline V gene are DFQATT and SNEGSKA (reference sequence). The CDR3 sequence is 13 residues long. V was cut by 8 bases and J by 6 bases, with 17 bases left in between. Here the CDR3 reads CSPRDGRVNEQFF. Here the CDR3 DNA reads TGCAGTCCCCGGGACGGTAGAGTCAATGAGCAGTTCTTC.

This clonotype is a singleton in its sample. This chain uses TRBV6-1 with TRBJ2-7, with TRBD1 matching over 10 bases. This CDR3 has 14 residues. The J segment lost 2 bases and the V segment lost 7 bases, leaving 5 bases of the junction unmatched. The germline V gene has CDR1 MNHNS and CDR2 SASEGT. CDR3 nucleotide sequence: TGTGCCAGCACCGGACAGGGGGTCACCTACGAGCAGTACTTC. Protein: CASTGQGVTYEQYF.

The chain is built from TRBV7-2 and TRBJ2-7, with D hard to call. Trimming cost V 1 base and J 2 bases, with 6 bases left between them. The CDR3 is 13 residues long. Germline V gene lookup returns CDR1 SGHTA and CDR2 FQGNSA. This chain's CDR3 is CASSLEATYEQYF. CDR3 sequence (DNA): TGTGCCAGCAGCTTAGAGGCTACCTACGAGCAGTACTTC. The entire variable domain, with the rest obtained from reference TRBV7-2 and TRBJ2-7, is as follows: GAGVSQSPSNKVTEKGKDVELRCDPISGHTALYWYRQSLGQGLEFLIYFQGNSAPDKSGLPSDRFSAERTGGSVSTLTIQRTQQEDSAVYLCASSLEATYEQYFGPGTRLTVT.

This clonotype was observed a few times. The V call is TRBV20-1, the J call TRBJ1-5; a weak D match, TRBD1 (6 bases). The CDR3 runs 19 residues. Germline CDR1 and CDR2: DFQATT and SNEGSKA (reference sequence). Trimming pared 3 bases from V and 1 base from J, leaving 25 bases between. CDR3 protein: CSASPPRWVDRKSNQPQHF. The DNA of the CDR3 is TGCAGTGCTAGCCCGCCGAGGTGGGTCGACAGGAAAAGCAATCAGCCCCAGCATTTT.

The chain joins TRBV7-6 to TRBJ2-3; 8 nucleotides align to TRBD2. Germline V gene sequence: CDR1 SGHVS, CDR2 FNYEAQ. V lost 1 base, J lost 1 base, and 4 bases stayed unmatched. There are 16 residues in the CDR3. The CDR3 region is CASSLGASGRTDTQYF. Written as DNA, the CDR3 is TGTGCCAGCAGCTTAGGGGCTAGCGGGCGCACAGATACGCAGTATTTT.

The genes are TRBV20-1 and TRBJ1-5; D is undetermined. Germline CDR1 reads DFQATT; CDR2 reads SNEGSKA (reference sequence). There are 12 residues in the CDR3. V lost 3 bases to trimming and J lost 5 bases, with 8 bases between them. CDR3 protein: CSASRRDQPQHF. CDR3 nucleotides: TGCAGTGCTAGTCGGAGGGATCAGCCCCAGCATTTT.

This clonotype appeared a single time. Here the CDR3 DNA reads TGTGCCAGCAGCCCACAGCCGGGGGCGGGAGATACGCAGTATTTT. Protein sequence: CASSPQPGAGDTQYF. The chain is built from TRBV7-2 and TRBJ2-3; D may be TRBD1 or TRBD2 (6 bases each). The germline CDR1 and CDR2 sequences are SGHTA and FQGNSA. The V and J ends lost 5 bases and 5 bases respectively, with 17 bases between them. CDR3 length: 15 amino acids.

V is TRBV7-2 and J is TRBJ1-2; 7 bases line up with TRBD1. This CDR3 region has 15 residues. Germline lookup yields CDR1 SGHTA and CDR2 FQGNSA. After removal of 0 bases from V and 4 bases from J, the junction contained 5 bases not matched to a gene. The chain's CDR3 is CASSLAAQGIYGYTF. The CDR3 DNA follows: TGTGCCAGCAGCTTAGCGGCACAGGGGATCTATGGCTACACCTTC.

This clonotype showed up just a few times. V and J are TRBV7-8 and TRBJ1-6; no firm D call. The germline gives CDR1 SGHVS, CDR2 FQNEAQ. The length of the CDR3 is 17 residues. Deletions cut 1 base from V and 4 bases from J, with 14 bases between. CDR3 coding DNA: TGTGCCAGCAGCTTAGGGAACAGCGAATCATATAATTCACCCCTCCACTTT. It yields the protein CASSLGNSESYNSPLHF.

The genes are TRBV20-1 and TRBJ2-3; TRBD1 matches at 9 bases. The CDR3 spans 16 residues. The V and J ends lost 5 bases and 2 bases, in that order; junction bases with no gene match: 11. Germline V gene data show CDR1 as DFQATT and CDR2 as SNEGSKA (reference sequence). CDR3 DNA sequence: TGCAGTGCTTTACCATTCCGGGACAGGGCCACAGATACGCAGTATTTT. It specifies CSALPFRDRATDTQYF.

The V gene is TRBV6-4, the J gene TRBJ1-2; 11 bases agree with TRBD1. The CDR3 is 18 amino acids. Germline CDR1 is MRHNA and CDR2 is SNTAGT. Trimming removed 2 bases from V and 3 bases from J; junction bases left unmatched: 11. CDR3 amino acids: CASSDDRGQGASDYGYTF. CDR3 bases: TGTGCCAGCAGTGACGATCGAGGACAGGGGGCTTCCGACTATGGCTACACCTTC.